A single sample gave rise to the 6 T cell receptor beta chains below, sequenced in a study of identifying expanded T cells in peripheral blood (dated by TCRdb to about 2019). Library preparation was by the immunoSEQ multiplex PCR assay. The table comes from immuneACCESS by way of TCRdb, which keeps in-frame sequences with V and J called. Part of the clones is missing from these tables; in studies checked, under half for an unresolved V gene and the rest for unknown reasons. The sample data list roughly 100,000 clones, and more than 70% of these were observed just once. The top ten clones comprise about 4% of the sample. Sequenced sample: blood. The receptor set was obtained from a person aged 18 to 69 in good health.

The chain uses TRBV9 and TRBJ1-1, with TRBD1 matching 9 bases. Germline V gives CDR1 SGDLS, CDR2 YYNGEE. The CDR3 covers 16 residues. Unmatched junction bases numbered 9, after V lost 3 bases and J lost 3 bases. CDR3 sequence: CASSDTAGQGDTEAFF. CDR3 in DNA: TGTGCCAGCAGCGACACCGCGGGACAGGGAGACACTGAAGCTTTCTTT.

This chain connects TRBV7-9 to TRBJ2-1; D not certain. The CDR3 runs to 14 residues. V was clipped by 10 bases and J by 0 bases, with 13 bases between them. Germline loops: CDR1 SEHNR, CDR2 FQNEAQ (reference sequence). The CDR3 sequence: CAIGLPSSYNEQFF. In DNA form, the CDR3 reads TGTGCCATAGGGCTCCCGAGCTCCTACAATGAGCAGTTCTTC.

The chain couples TRBV2 to TRBJ2-3; D is undetermined. Trimming cost V 7 bases and J 5 bases, with 13 bases left between them. This CDR3 spans 13 amino acids. CDR1 SNHLY and CDR2 FYNNEI come from the germline V gene. CDR3 sequence: CASTWGGGDTQYF. The CDR3, as DNA: TGTGCCAGCACGTGGGGTGGCGGAGATACGCAGTATTTT.

A word on this clone: At one of its ends the junction is not consistent with the germline gene, which may arise from a read error. The V and J genes are TRBV7-9 and TRBJ2-7; no firm D call. Germline CDR1 SEHNR, CDR2 FQNEAQ (reference sequence). The CDR3 sequence is 13 residues long. The CDR3 protein is CASSLVGNEASNF. The CDR3, as DNA: TGTGCCAGCAGCTTAGTTGGAAATGAGGCCAGTAACTTC.

A note on this clone: The identical CDR3 is also encoded by other nucleotide sequences in the sample. V is TRBV6-4 and J is TRBJ2-3; 12 bases are a match to TRBD2. V lost 6 bases to trimming and J lost 3 bases; unmatched junction nucleotides: 4. This CDR3 has 15 amino acids. CDR1 is MRHNA and CDR2 is SNTAGT in the germline V gene. CDR3: CASSETSGGTDTQYF. DNA of the CDR3: TGTGCCAGCAGCGAGACTAGCGGGGGAACAGATACGCAGTATTTT.

The genes are TRBV5-1 and TRBJ1-1; D might be TRBD1 (5 bases). The germline V gene has CDR1 SGHRS and CDR2 YFSETQ. Trimming removed 4 bases from V and 0 bases from J, with 13 bases in between. The CDR3 sequence is 15 residues long. CDR3 sequence reads: CASSPVEGMNTEAFF. CDR3 DNA: TGCGCCAGCAGCCCGGTGGAGGGGATGAACACTGAAGCTTTCTTT. Full variable domain (missing parts from reference TRBV5-1 and TRBJ1-1): KAGVTQTPRYLIKTRGQQVTLSCSPISGHRSVSWYQQTPGQGLQFLFEYFSETQRNKGNFPGRFSGRQFSNSRSEMNVSTLELGDSALYLCASSPVEGMNTEAFFGQGTRLTVV.